The 30 T cell receptor beta chains given below trace back to one sample, sequenced in a study of response to subunit inactivated influenza vaccine. TCRdb fed the RT-PCR reads into MiXCR, producing one record per CDR3 protein. Altogether over 450,000 distinct CDR3 sequences are present, roughly 13% being singletons, with the ten largest covering about an eighth. Sequencing used PBMCs from blood, obtained more than 35 days after vaccination. Receptors originate from a man in his fifties or sixties who received an inactivated influenza vaccine.

A few counts support this clonotype. The chain carries TRBV9 and TRBJ2-1; TRBD2 might be the D (6 bases). CDR1 SGDLS and CDR2 YYNGEE come from the germline V gene. The germline V and J ends were trimmed by 1 base and 0 bases, with 14 bases remaining between them. The CDR3 length is 17 residues. CDR3: CASSVSPSGPSYNEQFF. The CDR3 DNA reads TGTGCCAGCAGCGTAAGCCCCAGCGGGCCCTCCTACAATGAGCAGTTCTTC.

This clonotype was picked up many times. This chain connects TRBV30 to TRBJ2-7; 7 bases are a match to TRBD1. Germline-derived CDR1 and CDR2 are GTSNPN and SVGIG (reference sequence). With V trimmed by 7 bases and J by 4 bases, 4 bases remained unmatched. CDR3 length: 11 amino acids. Here the CDR3 DNA reads TGTGCCTCCCAGGGGGATTACGAGCAGTACTTC. It encodes CASQGDYEQYF. The full variable domain, completed using reference TRBV30 and TRBJ2-7, is SQTIHQWPATLVQPVGSPLSLECTVEGTSNPNLYWYRQAAGRGLQLLFYSVGIGQISSEVPQNLSASRPQDRQFILSSKKLLLSDSGFYLCASQGDYEQYFGPGTRLTVT.

This sequence joins TRBV20-1 and TRBJ1-5; no clear D gene. Germline V gives CDR1 DFQATT, CDR2 SNEGSKA (reference sequence). The V end was cut by 2 bases, the J end by 3 bases, with 5 bases between. The CDR3 runs 12 residues. CDR3 protein: CSARRTNQPQHF. CDR3 DNA: TGCAGTGCTAGAAGGACCAATCAGCCCCAGCATTTT.

The V and J genes are TRBV7-9 and TRBJ2-7; D unclear. This CDR3 is built from 13 residues. V was cut by 5 bases and J by 3 bases, with 11 bases left in between. Looked up from germline, CDR1 is SEHNR and CDR2 is FQNEAQ (reference sequence). CDR3 nucleotide sequence: TGTGCCAGCAGCGCCTCTGGTCTCTACGAGCAGTACTTC. It specifies CASSASGLYEQYF.

With respect to this clonotype: Being one base from a much bigger clone, this may be a read error. The rearrangement links TRBV7-3 to TRBJ2-2; 7 bases are shared with TRBD2. V shed 0 bases, J shed 9 bases, and the junction held 13 bases outside the gene matches. CDR3 length: 17 residues. The germline V gene has CDR1 SGHTA and CDR2 FQGTGA. The CDR3 bases are TGTGCCAGCAGCTTAACTGGAGGTGGGAGGGCCTCCTGGGAGCTGTTTTTT. Its translation: CASSLTGGGRASWELFF.

This clonotype was found a few times. This chain uses TRBV5-1 with TRBJ2-2, with 7 bases lining up with TRBD1. Germline trimming cut 1 base from V and 1 base from J; bases unmatched to any gene: 7. Looked up from germline, CDR1 is SGHRS and CDR2 is YFSETQ. The CDR3 has 17 amino acids. The CDR3 is CASSLFSGGMNTGELFF. The CDR3 region has the DNA TGCGCCAGCAGCTTGTTCTCAGGGGGAATGAACACCGGGGAGCTGTTTTTT.

The chain uses TRBV5-6 and TRBJ2-7; D may be TRBD1 (6 bases). With 3 bases removed from V and 2 bases from J, the gap between germline ends came to 12 bases. In germline, CDR1 is SGHDT, CDR2 YYEEEE. The CDR3 runs 14 residues. The CDR3 spells CASSYPTGTYEQYF. The CDR3 DNA reads as TGTGCCAGCAGCTACCCGACAGGTACCTACGAGCAGTACTTC.

The chain's CDR3 is CATRLMSGRADEQFF. As DNA, the CDR3 is TGTGCCACCCGCTTGATGAGCGGGAGGGCCGATGAGCAGTTCTTC. The chain joins TRBV10-3 to TRBJ2-1; TRBD2 matches at 10 bases. V trimming: 10 bases; J trimming: 8 bases; junction bases outside the gene matches: 14. The CDR3 is 15 residues long. CDR1 and CDR2 (germline): ENHRY, SYGVKD.

V and J are TRBV11-1 and TRBJ2-7; D is unclear. CDR1 and CDR2 (germline): SGHAT, FQDESV (reference sequence). The V and J ends lost 3 bases and 3 bases respectively, with 12 bases between them. This CDR3 region has 14 residues. Written as DNA, the CDR3 is TGTGCCAGCAGCTTCGACAACTCCAACTACGAGCAGTACTTC. Translated: CASSFDNSNYEQYF.

This clonotype showed up just a few times. The J gene is TRBJ2-7, the V gene TRBV18, with D perhaps matching TRBD1 (5 bases). CDR1 and CDR2 from the germline V gene are KGHSH and LQKENI. Trimming shortened V by 3 bases and J by 1 base, and 13 bases separated the two germline ends. This CDR3 is built from 15 residues. The CDR3 region is CASSPAGMGSYEQYF. CDR3 coding DNA: TGTGCCAGCTCACCGGCAGGGATGGGTTCCTACGAGCAGTACTTC. Full variable domain (missing parts from reference TRBV18 and TRBJ2-7): NAGVMQNPRHLVRRRGQEARLRCSPMKGHSHVYWYRQLPEEGLKFMVYLQKENIIDESGMPKERFSAEFPKEGPSILRIQQVVRGDSAAYFCASSPAGMGSYEQYFGPGTRLTVT.

This clonotype appeared a few times. The J gene is TRBJ2-1, the V gene TRBV7-2, with TRBD2 matching over 13 bases. V dropped 1 base and J dropped 4; count of bases not matched to a gene: 7. This CDR3 spans 18 amino acids. From germline, CDR1 is SGHTA and CDR2 FQGNSA. CDR3 nucleotides: TGTGCCAGCAGCTTAGTAGCGACTAGCGGGGGGAAATACAATGAGCAGTTCTTC. Amino acid sequence: CASSLVATSGGKYNEQFF.

This clonotype was counted between two and nine times. This chain uses TRBV13 with TRBJ2-1, with TRBD2 matching over 8 bases. Trimming took 7 bases from V and 3 from J; bases not matched to a gene: 5. The CDR3 contains 14 residues. CDR1 PRHDT and CDR2 FYEKMQ come from the germline V gene (reference sequence). The CDR3: CASTAGGNYNEQFF. CDR3 sequence (DNA): TGTGCCAGCACTGCGGGAGGTAACTACAATGAGCAGTTCTTC.

The chain employs TRBV6-1 and TRBJ1-1, with no clear D. V was shortened by 5 bases and J by 1 base, with 8 bases between the two germline ends. CDR1 is MNHNS and CDR2 is SASEGT in the germline V gene. This CDR3 is 13 amino acids long. The CDR3 DNA reads as TGTGCCAGCAGTATCGGCCCGAACACTGAAGCTTTCTTT. Translated: CASSIGPNTEAFF.

V is TRBV20-1 and J is TRBJ1-3; possibly TRBD1 for D (6 bases). Germline-derived CDR1 and CDR2 are DFQATT and SNEGSKA (reference sequence). This CDR3 is 13 amino acids long. Trimming stripped 5 bases from V and 0 bases from J, with 8 bases between. CDR3 in DNA: TGCAGTGCTTGGACAGTCTCTGGAAACACCATATATTTT. Encoded protein: CSAWTVSGNTIYF.

This clonotype showed up just a few times. The chain recombines TRBV29-1 with TRBJ2-1, with a weak D call TRBD2 (6 bases). Trimming took 3 bases from V and 8 from J, leaving 17 bases between them. This CDR3 comprises 14 residues. CDR1 and CDR2 from the germline V gene are SQVTM and ANQGSEA. The CDR3 reads CSVDDGREGYEQFF. In nucleotides, the CDR3 is TGCAGCGTTGATGATGGGCGGGAAGGGTATGAGCAGTTCTTC.

The table lists this clonotype with a few counts. The V and J genes are TRBV28 and TRBJ2-6; possible D gene TRBD2, 5 bases. V was shortened by 6 bases and J by 4 bases, with 13 bases between the two germline ends. Germline CDR1 MDHEN, CDR2 SYDVKM. The CDR3 runs 15 residues. CDR3 coding DNA: TGTGCCAGCAGACTCGGGAATGGGGGGGCCAACGTCCTGACTTTC. It specifies CASRLGNGGANVLTF.

This clonotype has at least ten counts. CDR3 coding DNA: TGCAGTGCTAGAGCGGGGACGGATAATTCACCCCTCCACTTT. It encodes CSARAGTDNSPLHF. This chain connects TRBV20-1 to TRBJ1-6; possibly TRBD1 for D (5 bases). The CDR3 extends over 14 amino acids. V lost 1 base and J lost 5, with 9 bases in between. Germline CDR1 reads DFQATT; CDR2 reads SNEGSKA (reference sequence).

This clonotype was found a few times. This rearrangement joins TRBV7-2 to TRBJ2-7, with 7 bases matching TRBD2. V gave up 2 bases and J gave up 6 bases; unmatched junction bases: 10. Germline CDR1 reads SGHTA; CDR2 reads FQGNSA. The CDR3 loop spans 15 amino acids. CDR3 region: CASSLHSGGGREQYF. The DNA of the CDR3 is TGTGCCAGCAGCTTACACAGTGGGGGAGGGCGCGAGCAGTACTTC.

The genes are TRBV5-6 and TRBJ2-7, with TRBD2 identical over 8 bases. Unmatched junction bases numbered 13, after V lost 6 bases and J lost 2 bases. Germline CDR1 and CDR2: SGHDT and YYEEEE. The CDR3 length is 16 residues. This CDR3 is CASTPLGGGPPYEQYF. CDR3 DNA: TGTGCCAGCACCCCCCTAGGCGGGGGGCCACCCTACGAGCAGTACTTC.

There are a few counts of this clonotype. The rearrangement joins TRBV3-1 to TRBJ1-6; D is undetermined. Germline CDR1 is LGHDT and CDR2 is YNNKEL (reference sequence). The V end lost 5 bases, the J end lost 4 bases, and 9 bases lay between the germline ends. The CDR3 totals 14 residues. DNA of the CDR3: TGTGCCAGCAGCAAGTTACAGTATAATTCACCCCTCCACTTT. As protein: CASSKLQYNSPLHF.

This clonotype came up a few times. The V and J genes are TRBV20-1 and TRBJ2-7; 9 nucleotides align to TRBD1. Germline loops: CDR1 DFQATT, CDR2 SNEGSKA (reference sequence). There are 19 residues in the CDR3. V shed 3 bases and J 1 base; nucleotides not matched to a gene: 19. CDR3 sequence: CSASSRDRALAGLSYEQYF. CDR3 sequence (DNA): TGCAGTGCTAGCTCCCGGGACAGGGCTCTCGCGGGCCTTTCCTACGAGCAGTACTTC.

V gene TRBV5-1 combines with J gene TRBJ2-4; 9 bases map to TRBD1. This CDR3 spans 16 amino acids. V was clipped by 2 bases and J by 8 bases; unmatched bases: 11. CDR1 SGHRS and CDR2 YFSETQ come from the germline V gene. Here the CDR3 reads CASSLLPDRGRDIQYF. The CDR3 nucleotides read TGCGCCAGCAGCTTACTACCGGACAGGGGTAGGGACATTCAGTACTTC.

The gene calls are TRBV5-1 and TRBJ1-1; D remains ambiguous. Germline assignment: CDR1 SGHRS and CDR2 YFSETQ. CDR3 size: 14 residues. V shed 4 bases and J shed 1 base, with 11 bases lying between them. CDR3 sequence: CASSGRQENTEAFF. DNA of the CDR3: TGCGCCAGCAGCGGACGGCAGGAGAACACTGAAGCTTTCTTT.

The rearrangement uses TRBV29-1 and TRBJ2-7; 10 positions match TRBD1. The CDR3 runs 12 residues. The V segment lost 7 bases and the J segment 7 bases; nucleotides outside the gene matches: 7. The germline V gene has CDR1 SQVTM and CDR2 ANQGSEA. The CDR3: CSADRGSGEQYF. The CDR3 nucleotides read TGCAGCGCGGACAGGGGGTCAGGTGAGCAGTACTTC.

This chain connects TRBV20-1 to TRBJ2-5; possibly TRBD2 for D (6 bases). The length of the CDR3 is 14 residues. Deletions cut 4 bases from V and 3 bases from J, with 15 bases between. Germline CDR1 is DFQATT and CDR2 is SNEGSKA (reference sequence). Here the CDR3 DNA reads TGCAGTGCTACCCCTATCGGGAGTAAAGAGACCCAGTACTTC. It yields the protein CSATPIGSKETQYF.

This clonotype was counted between two and nine times. The CDR3 region has the DNA TGTGCCAGCAGCCAGATTCAGAGCTCCTACAATGAGCAGTTCTTC. Residues: CASSQIQSSYNEQFF. This sequence joins TRBV5-6 and TRBJ2-1, with D unclear. This CDR3 region has 15 residues. CDR1 and CDR2 (germline): SGHDT, YYEEEE. Trimming stripped 4 bases from V and 0 bases from J, with 11 bases between.

This clonotype was counted only a few times. This rearrangement joins TRBV7-2 to TRBJ1-4, with 7 bases identical to TRBD1. The V gene's germline CDR1 is SGHTA and CDR2 FQGNSA. The CDR3 has 15 amino acids. After removal of 0 bases from V and 8 bases from J, the junction contained 6 bases not matched to a gene. The CDR3 DNA reads TGTGCCAGCAGCTTAGCCCGGGACAGCTGGGAAAAACTGTTTTTT. This encodes CASSLARDSWEKLFF. Using reference TRBV7-2 and TRBJ1-4 for the parts outside the CDR3, the full variable domain is GAGVSQSPSNKVTEKGKDVELRCDPISGHTALYWYRQSLGQGLEFLIYFQGNSAPDKSGLPSDRFSAERTGGSVSTLTIQRTQQEDSAVYLCASSLARDSWEKLFFGSGTQLSVL.

This clonotype was seen more than once but under ten times. The chain uses TRBV13 and TRBJ2-7; TRBD2 agrees at 15 bases. The CDR3 contains 18 residues. The ends lost 4 bases at V and 3 bases at J; junction bases unmatched: 10. The V gene's germline CDR1 is PRHDT and CDR2 FYEKMQ (reference sequence). The DNA of the CDR3 is TGTGCCAGCAGCTCTGGACTAGCGGGAGGGCGAGGGAACTACGAGCAGTACTTC. Its translation is CASSSGLAGGRGNYEQYF.

This clonotype showed up just a few times. The chain couples TRBV7-4 to TRBJ2-7, with D perhaps matching TRBD1 (5 bases). CDR1 SGHVT and CDR2 SQSDAQ come from the germline V gene. Trimming cost V 2 bases and J 0 bases, with 11 bases left between them. CDR3 size: 15 residues. CDR3 DNA: TGTGCCAGCAGCTTACAGGGAAACAGCTCCTACGAGCAGTACTTC. Translation gives CASSLQGNSSYEQYF.

The V call is TRBV4-3, the J call TRBJ2-6; TRBD1 agrees at 10 bases. This CDR3 region has 20 residues. Germline assignment: CDR1 LGHNA and CDR2 YSLEER. V lost 0 bases to trimming and J lost 2 bases; unmatched junction nucleotides: 10. This CDR3 is CASSQDLGTGALPGANVLTF. As DNA, the CDR3 is TGCGCCAGCAGCCAAGATTTGGGGACAGGGGCGCTCCCTGGGGCCAACGTCCTGACTTTC.